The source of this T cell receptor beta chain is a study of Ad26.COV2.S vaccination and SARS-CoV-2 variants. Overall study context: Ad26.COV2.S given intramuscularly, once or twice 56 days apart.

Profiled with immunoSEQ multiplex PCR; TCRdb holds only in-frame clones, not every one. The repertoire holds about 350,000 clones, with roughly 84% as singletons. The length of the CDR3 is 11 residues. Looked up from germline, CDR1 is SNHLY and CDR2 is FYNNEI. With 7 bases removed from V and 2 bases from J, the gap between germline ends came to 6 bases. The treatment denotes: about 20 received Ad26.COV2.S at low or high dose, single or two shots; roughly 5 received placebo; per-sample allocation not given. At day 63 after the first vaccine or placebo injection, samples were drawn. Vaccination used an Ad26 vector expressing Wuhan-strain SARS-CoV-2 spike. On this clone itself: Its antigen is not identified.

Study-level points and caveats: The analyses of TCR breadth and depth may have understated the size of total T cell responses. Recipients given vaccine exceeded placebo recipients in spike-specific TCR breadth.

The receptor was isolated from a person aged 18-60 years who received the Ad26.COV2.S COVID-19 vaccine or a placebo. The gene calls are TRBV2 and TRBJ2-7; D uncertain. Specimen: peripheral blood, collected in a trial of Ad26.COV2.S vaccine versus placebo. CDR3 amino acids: CASKGPYEQYF. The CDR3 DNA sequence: TGTGCCAGCAAGGGTCCCTACGAGCAGTACTTC.